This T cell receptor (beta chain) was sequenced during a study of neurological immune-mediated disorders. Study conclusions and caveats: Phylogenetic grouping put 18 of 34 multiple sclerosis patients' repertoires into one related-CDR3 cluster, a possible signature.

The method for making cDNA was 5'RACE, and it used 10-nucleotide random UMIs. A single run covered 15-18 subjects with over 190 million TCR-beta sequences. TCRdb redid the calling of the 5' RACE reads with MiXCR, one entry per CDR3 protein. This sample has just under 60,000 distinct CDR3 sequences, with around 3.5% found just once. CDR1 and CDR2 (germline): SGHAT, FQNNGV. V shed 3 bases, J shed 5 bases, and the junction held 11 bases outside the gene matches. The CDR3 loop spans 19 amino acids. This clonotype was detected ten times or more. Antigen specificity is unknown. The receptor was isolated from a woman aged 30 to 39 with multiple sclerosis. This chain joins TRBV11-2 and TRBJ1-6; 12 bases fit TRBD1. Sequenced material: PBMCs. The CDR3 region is CASSLKTGTGGLDNSPLHF. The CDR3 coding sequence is TGTGCCAGCAGCTTGAAAACCGGGACAGGGGGCCTCGATAATTCACCCCTCCACTTT.